The entry below gives a single TCR beta chain sequence along with its context. Its antigen is still unknown. In the library, unique molecular identifiers were attached to individual cDNA molecules. MiXCR, run by TCRdb on the RACE reads, gives a single entry per CDR3 protein. The sample holds roughly 190,000 distinct CDR3 sequences, more than 20% seen once. The data were obtained in a study of human T cells and chemical hapten exposure. V was cut by 9 bases and J by 2 bases, with 16 bases left in between. The CDR3 runs to 14 residues. Germline lookup yields CDR1 MGHDK and CDR2 SYGVNS. General study results and limits: Counts of TCRs above 1 in 1000 frequency stayed unchanged with DPC sensitization. Alopecia affecting every donor means their immune response may not match healthy people's.

Time point reported: patch test 1, 2 weeks after DPC sensitization. Treatment described: therapeutic diphenylcyclopropenone sensitization with weekly scalp DPC. Donors were 18 to 70-year-old alopecia patients suitable for DPC. The chain couples TRBV25-1 to TRBJ1-1; possible D gene TRBD1, 6 bases. The material was whole blood, obtained in connection with sensitization to the hapten diphenylcyclopropenone (DPC). The clonotype originates from a woman aged 45-65 years with alopecia areata. Some clones in this sample may be carry-over from other donors' samples. In DNA form, the CDR3 reads TGTGCCAGTCGAGGGGGGGGCCCAAACACTGAAGCTTTCTTT. This sequence encodes CASRGGGPNTEAFF.